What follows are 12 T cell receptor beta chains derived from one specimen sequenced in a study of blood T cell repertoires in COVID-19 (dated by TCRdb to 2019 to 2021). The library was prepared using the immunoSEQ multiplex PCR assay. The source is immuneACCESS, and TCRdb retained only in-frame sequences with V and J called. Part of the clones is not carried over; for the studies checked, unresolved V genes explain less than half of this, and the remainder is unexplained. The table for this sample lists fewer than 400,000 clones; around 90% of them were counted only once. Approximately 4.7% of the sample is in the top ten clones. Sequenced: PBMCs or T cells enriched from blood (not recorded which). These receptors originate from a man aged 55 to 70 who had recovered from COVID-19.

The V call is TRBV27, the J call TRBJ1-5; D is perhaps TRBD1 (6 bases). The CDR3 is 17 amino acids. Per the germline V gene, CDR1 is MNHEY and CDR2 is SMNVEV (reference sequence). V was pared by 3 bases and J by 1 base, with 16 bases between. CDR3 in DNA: TGTGCCAGCAGTTTTTGGGGGGGCAGGGGAAGCAATCAGCCCCAGCATTTT. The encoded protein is CASSFWGGRGSNQPQHF.

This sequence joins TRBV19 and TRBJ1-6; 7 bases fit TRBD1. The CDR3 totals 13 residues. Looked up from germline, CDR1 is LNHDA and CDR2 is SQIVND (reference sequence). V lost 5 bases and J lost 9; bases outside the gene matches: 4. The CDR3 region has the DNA TGTGCCAGTAGTGACAGGGCTGTTTCACCCCTCCACTTT. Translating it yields CASSDRAVSPLHF.

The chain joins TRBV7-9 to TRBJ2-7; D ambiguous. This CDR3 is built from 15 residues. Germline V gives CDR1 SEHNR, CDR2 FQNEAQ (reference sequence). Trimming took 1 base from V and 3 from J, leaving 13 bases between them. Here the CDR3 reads CASSLGAALYYEQYF. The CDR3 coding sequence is TGTGCCAGCAGCTTAGGGGCAGCCCTTTACTACGAGCAGTACTTC.

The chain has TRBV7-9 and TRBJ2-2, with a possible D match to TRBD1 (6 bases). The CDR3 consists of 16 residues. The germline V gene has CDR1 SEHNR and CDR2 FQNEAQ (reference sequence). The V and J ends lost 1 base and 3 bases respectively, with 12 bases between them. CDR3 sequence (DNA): TGTGCCAGCAGCTTAGGAGTGGGGGCGGACACCGGGGAGCTGTTTTTT. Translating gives CASSLGVGADTGELFF. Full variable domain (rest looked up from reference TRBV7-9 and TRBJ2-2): DTGVSQNPRHKITKRGQNVTFRCDPISEHNRLYWYRQTLGQGPEFLTYFQNEAQLEKSRLLSDRFSAERPKGSFSTLEIQRTEQGDSAMYLCASSLGVGADTGELFFGEGSRLTVL.

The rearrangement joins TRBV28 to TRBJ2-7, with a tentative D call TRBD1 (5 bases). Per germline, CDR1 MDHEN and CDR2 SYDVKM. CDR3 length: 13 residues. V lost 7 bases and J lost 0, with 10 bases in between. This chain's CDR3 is CASTQTASYEQYF. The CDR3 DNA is TGTGCCAGCACCCAGACAGCCTCCTACGAGCAGTACTTC.

The CDR3 loop is CASSPDRGNSPLHF. The CDR3, as DNA: TGCGCCAGCAGTCCTGACAGGGGTAATTCACCCCTCCACTTT. The chain is built from TRBV5-1 and TRBJ1-6; 8 positions agree with TRBD1. V shed 5 bases, J shed 6 bases, and the junction held 4 bases outside the gene matches. The CDR3 sequence is 14 residues long. Germline V gene lookup returns CDR1 SGHRS and CDR2 YFSETQ.

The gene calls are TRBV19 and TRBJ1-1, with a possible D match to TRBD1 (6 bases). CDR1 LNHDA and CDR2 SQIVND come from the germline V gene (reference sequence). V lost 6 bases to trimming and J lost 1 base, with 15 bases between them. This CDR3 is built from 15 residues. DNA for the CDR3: TGTGCCAGTAGACCCCAAATACAGGGGAACACTGAAGCTTTCTTT. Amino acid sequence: CASRPQIQGNTEAFF. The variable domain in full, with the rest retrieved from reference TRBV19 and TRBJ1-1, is DGGITQSPKYLFRKEGQNVTLSCEQNLNHDAMYWYRQDPGQGLRLIYYSQIVNDFQKGDIAEGYSVSREKKESFPLTVTSAQKNPTAFYLCASRPQIQGNTEAFFGQGTRLTVV.

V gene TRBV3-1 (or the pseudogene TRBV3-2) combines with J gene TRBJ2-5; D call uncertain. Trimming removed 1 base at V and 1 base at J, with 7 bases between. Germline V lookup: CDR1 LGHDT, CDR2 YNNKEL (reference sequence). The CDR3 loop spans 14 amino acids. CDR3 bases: TGTGCCAGCAGCCAAGGGCCTAGCCAAGAGACCCAGTACTTC. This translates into CASSQGPSQETQYF.

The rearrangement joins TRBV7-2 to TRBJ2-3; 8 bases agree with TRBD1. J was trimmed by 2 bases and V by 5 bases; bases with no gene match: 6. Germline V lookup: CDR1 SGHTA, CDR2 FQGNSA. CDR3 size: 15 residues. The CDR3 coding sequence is TGTGCCAGCAGCCCTCAGACAGGGGTCACAGATACGCAGTATTTT. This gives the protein CASSPQTGVTDTQYF.

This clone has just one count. CDR3 amino acids: CASSLGGAQETQYF. CDR3 in DNA: TGTGCCAGCAGTTTAGGGGGCGCGCAGGAGACCCAGTACTTC. V and J are TRBV6-2 or TRBV6-3 and TRBJ2-5; 7 bases are a match to TRBD1. V shed 4 bases, J shed 5 bases, and the junction held 7 bases outside the gene matches. This CDR3 comprises 14 residues. Germline loops: CDR1 MNHEY, CDR2 SVGEGT.

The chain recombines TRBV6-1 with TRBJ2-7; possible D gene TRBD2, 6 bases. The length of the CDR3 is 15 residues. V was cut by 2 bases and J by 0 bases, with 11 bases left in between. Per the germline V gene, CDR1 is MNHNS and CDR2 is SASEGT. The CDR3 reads CASSESGTLSYEQYF. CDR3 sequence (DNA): TGTGCCAGCAGTGAATCCGGGACTCTCTCCTACGAGCAGTACTTC.

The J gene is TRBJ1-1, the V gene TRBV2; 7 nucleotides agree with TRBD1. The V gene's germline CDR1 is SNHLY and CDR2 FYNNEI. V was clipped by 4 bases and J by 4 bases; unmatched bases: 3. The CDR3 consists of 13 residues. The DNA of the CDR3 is TGTGCCAGCAGTGGGACAGGAACCACTGAAGCTTTCTTT. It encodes CASSGTGTTEAFF.